This TCR beta chain emerged from a study of shared clonotypes between healthy human individuals. Recent acute infections and vaccinations were absent in the healthy HIV-negative adult donors. Each donor was a Caucasian adult residing in Nashville, Tennessee. Method: immunoSEQ multiplex PCR; TCRdb's copy keeps in-frame clones and lacks some. The data hold some 580,000 clones, with less than 98% observed a single time. The V gene's germline CDR1 is SGDLS and CDR2 YYNGEE. This CDR3 contains 15 residues. The germline V and J ends were trimmed by 1 base and 4 bases, with 12 bases remaining between them. The sample consisted of naive CD4+ T cells sorted from blood. Subset reported: CD45RA+ positively selected. The genes are TRBV9 and TRBJ1-3; D may be TRBD1 (5 bases). This sequence was found in a woman aged 25 to 39 in good health. The DNA for the CDR3 is TGTGCCAGCAGCGTATGGCAGGGATCCGGAAACACCATATATTTT. Protein product: CASSVWQGSGNTIYF.